Each of the 21 T cell receptor beta chains below was sequenced from the same sample in a study of blood T cell repertoires in COVID-19. Assay: immunoSEQ multiplex PCR; the TCRdb copy retains only in-frame clones and omits some. In the table there are roughly 320,000 clones, over 90% of which are singletons. Sequenced sample: PBMCs or T cells enriched from blood (not recorded which). The origin of the receptors is a woman aged 25 to 39 who had been exposed to COVID-19.

This clone was observed once. The chain employs TRBV4-1 and TRBJ2-3; 13 bases align to TRBD2. CDR3 length: 16 amino acids. J lost 6 bases, V lost 4 bases, and 7 bases had no gene match. Germline-derived CDR1 and CDR2 are MGHRA and YSYEKL. The CDR3 is CASSPGLAGPADTQYF. In DNA form, the CDR3 reads TGCGCCAGCAGCCCGGGACTAGCGGGACCGGCTGATACGCAGTATTTT.

V usage is TRBV11-2 and J usage is TRBJ1-3, with D hard to call. The CDR3 runs 12 residues. The V end was cut by 8 bases, the J end by 6 bases, with 11 bases between. Germline assignment: CDR1 SGHAT and CDR2 FQNNGV. CDR3 in amino acids: CASGEATNTIYF. Here the CDR3 DNA reads TGTGCCAGCGGTGAAGCCACAAACACCATATATTTT.

This chain joins TRBV19 and TRBJ1-2, with a possible D match to TRBD1 (5 bases). Germline V gene lookup returns CDR1 LNHDA and CDR2 SQIVND (reference sequence). Trimming pared 8 bases from V and 8 bases from J, leaving 27 bases between. CDR3 length: 16 residues. The CDR3 spells CASSSYPQQEIGGYTF. CDR3 nucleotide sequence: TGTGCCAGTTCCAGCTACCCTCAACAGGAAATAGGAGGCTACACCTTC.

The gene calls are TRBV19 and TRBJ1-5; D not certain. CDR1 and CDR2 from the germline V gene are LNHDA and SQIVND (reference sequence). The CDR3 length is 10 residues. V lost 7 bases and J lost 8, with 6 bases in between. In DNA form, the CDR3 reads TGTGCCAGTATGCCGGAGCCCCAGCATTTT. Amino acids: CASMPEPQHF.

The gene calls are TRBV5-4 and TRBJ2-5, with 7 bases matching TRBD2. J was trimmed by 2 bases and V by 1 base; bases with no gene match: 2. The CDR3 has 14 residues. Germline CDR1 reads SGHNT; CDR2 reads YYREEE (reference sequence). The CDR3 bases are TGTGCCAGCAGCTTGTACGGGGGGCAAGAGACCCAGTACTTC. Its translation is CASSLYGGQETQYF.

The CDR3 DNA reads as TGTGCCAGCAGCTTAGGCAATGGGAGGGGTCACACTGAAGCTTTCTTT. As protein: CASSLGNGRGHTEAFF. The chain is built from TRBV11-2 and TRBJ1-1; a possible D gene is TRBD1 (5 bases). This CDR3 region has 16 residues. Germline V gene sequence: CDR1 SGHAT, CDR2 FQNNGV. Between the trimmed V and J ends, which lost 1 base and 3 bases, there was a span of 15 bases.

V and J are TRBV7-8 and TRBJ1-1; D gene unclear. This CDR3 spans 14 amino acids. CDR1 and CDR2 (germline): SGHVS, FQNEAQ. Trimming removed 3 bases from V and 2 bases from J, with 10 bases in between. In DNA form, the CDR3 reads TGTGCCAGCAGCTTCACTTACCTCAACACTGAAGCTTTCTTT. Amino acids: CASSFTYLNTEAFF.

The chain has TRBV2 and TRBJ2-3; 9 nucleotides match TRBD2. This CDR3 has 18 residues. The V and J ends lost 2 bases and 2 bases, in that order; junction bases with no gene match: 11. CDR1 is SNHLY and CDR2 is FYNNEI in the germline V gene. The CDR3 here is CASSEWTQRGALTDTQYF. DNA for the CDR3: TGTGCCAGCAGTGAATGGACGCAGCGGGGGGCCCTCACAGATACGCAGTATTTT.

The V gene is TRBV7-9, the J gene TRBJ1-1; 9 bases fit TRBD1. The V segment lost 6 bases and the J segment 0 bases; nucleotides outside the gene matches: 5. This CDR3 is built from 15 residues. CDR1 is SEHNR, CDR2 FQNEAQ, per germline (reference sequence). DNA of the CDR3: TGTGCCAGCAGACCTACAGGGGGCATGAACACTGAAGCTTTCTTT. Translated: CASRPTGGMNTEAFF.

This chain connects TRBV6-5 to TRBJ2-2; TRBD2 aligns across 7 bases. V shed 10 bases and J 7 bases; nucleotides not matched to a gene: 12. The CDR3 extends over 14 amino acids. CDR1 is MNHEY and CDR2 is SVGAGI in the germline V gene. CDR3: CATDNERDGGELFF. The CDR3 bases are TGTGCCACCGATAACGAGCGGGATGGCGGGGAGCTGTTTTTT.

This clone appeared a single time. The chain combines TRBV7-2 with TRBJ2-7; tentative D call: TRBD2 (6 bases). Germline assignment: CDR1 SGHTA and CDR2 FQGNSA. The germline V and J ends were trimmed by 0 bases and 4 bases, with 10 bases remaining between them. This CDR3 region has 14 residues. The CDR3 is CASSLARTNYEQYF. CDR3 nucleotide sequence: TGTGCCAGCAGCTTAGCACGGACTAATTACGAGCAGTACTTC.

The V and J genes are TRBV3-1 (or the pseudogene TRBV3-2) and TRBJ2-5, with 13 positions matching TRBD2. From germline, CDR1 is LGHDT and CDR2 YNNKEL (reference sequence). V was pared by 0 bases and J by 2 bases, with 9 bases of the junction left unmatched. CDR3 length: 19 residues. CDR3 region: CASSQDRGLAGRRQETQYF. The CDR3 DNA follows: TGTGCCAGCAGCCAAGATAGGGGACTAGCGGGGAGGAGGCAAGAGACCCAGTACTTC.

The V and J genes are TRBV5-4 and TRBJ1-1; 8 nucleotides line up with TRBD1. The ends lost 4 bases at V and 4 bases at J; junction bases unmatched: 9. Germline V gene data show CDR1 as SGHNT and CDR2 as YYREEE (reference sequence). The CDR3 length is 15 residues. CDR3 protein: CASSLQGARGTEAFF. CDR3 coding DNA: TGTGCCAGCAGCCTTCAGGGGGCGAGGGGCACTGAAGCTTTCTTT.

The chain joins TRBV27 to TRBJ1-1; 8 bases agree with TRBD1. Losses at the gene ends were 7 bases for V and 10 bases for J; bases not matched to a gene: 8. The CDR3 runs to 12 residues. Germline loops: CDR1 MNHEY, CDR2 SMNVEV (reference sequence). The CDR3 loop reads CASTQGARGAFF. DNA for the CDR3: TGTGCCAGCACCCAGGGGGCAAGGGGAGCTTTCTTT.

The chain recombines TRBV6-5 with TRBJ1-6; tentative D call: TRBD1 (5 bases). Germline CDR1 MNHEY, CDR2 SVGAGI. The CDR3 is 14 amino acids. V lost 5 bases to trimming and J lost 10 bases, with 15 bases between them. CDR3 protein: CASSRQRMWSPLHF. In DNA, the CDR3 is TGTGCCAGCAGTCGACAGCGCATGTGGTCACCCCTCCACTTT.

This chain links TRBV21-1 with TRBJ2-3; the DNA was not compared with TRBD1, the D call given in the table. TRBV21-1 is a listed pseudogene. CDR3 length: 16 residues. The CDR3 is CASSKGQGNSTDTQYF. The DNA for the CDR3 is TGTGCCAGCAGCAAGGGACAGGGGAATTCCACAGATACGCAGTATTTT.

This clone was seen a handful of times. The chain links TRBV4-1 to TRBJ2-7; 8 bases match TRBD1. Germline loops: CDR1 MGHRA, CDR2 YSYEKL. The trim removed 3 bases at V and 3 bases at J, leaving 7 bases unmatched. CDR3 length: 15 amino acids. For the CDR3, the DNA is TGCGCCAGCAGCCACCTTGGGACAGGAGTCTACGAGCAGTACTTC. This encodes CASSHLGTGVYEQYF.

The chain employs TRBV19 and TRBJ2-3; possible D gene TRBD2, 6 bases. Germline CDR1 and CDR2: LNHDA and SQIVND (reference sequence). This CDR3 is built from 15 residues. V lost 3 bases and J lost 0, with 10 bases in between. CDR3 region: CASSIAGTSTDTQYF. In DNA form, the CDR3 reads TGTGCCAGTAGTATTGCGGGGACTAGCACAGATACGCAGTATTTT.

The chain uses TRBV19 and TRBJ1-4; 8 bases match TRBD1. The CDR3 runs 18 residues. With 3 bases clipped from V and 3 bases from J, the junction kept 12 bases outside the gene matches. Looked up from germline, CDR1 is LNHDA and CDR2 is SQIVND (reference sequence). The CDR3 nucleotides read TGTGCCAGTAGTATTGTGACAGGGGCTATCGTGGCTAATGAAAAACTGTTTTTT. It codes for CASSIVTGAIVANEKLFF.

The chain's CDR3 is CASSRHRQGTEKLFF. The CDR3 DNA is TGTGCCAGCAGCCGTCACCGACAGGGCACTGAAAAACTGTTTTTT. The chain combines TRBV14 with TRBJ1-4; 7 bases match TRBD1. This CDR3 spans 15 amino acids. With V trimmed by 4 bases and J by 7 bases, 9 bases remained unmatched. The germline CDR1 and CDR2 sequences are SGHDN and FVKESK.

This chain uses TRBV5-4 with TRBJ2-3; 15 positions agree with TRBD2. Germline V gene sequence: CDR1 SGHNT, CDR2 YYREEE (reference sequence). Germline trimming cut 1 base from V and 5 bases from J; bases unmatched to any gene: 11. This CDR3 region has 19 residues. CDR3 DNA: TGTGCCAGCAGCTTGCCGAGGACTAGCGGGGGGGACGACATAGATACGCAGTATTTT. Amino acids: CASSLPRTSGGDDIDTQYF.